This T cell receptor beta chain was documented in a study of cytomegalovirus exposure and HLA in healthy donors. Amplification used 60 Vbeta primers and 13 Jbeta primers. Data came from immunoSEQ multiplex PCR; TCRdb stores just in-frame clones and leaves some out. The table has roughly 80,000 clones, roughly 69% seen once; the top ten hold 6.5% to 7.5%. The sequence was obtained from a woman aged 50 to 60 in good health and CMV-seropositive. The sample consisted of PBMCs.

CDR3: CASSRNRGGYNEQFF. CDR3 nucleotides: TGTGCCAGCAGCAGAAACAGGGGTGGCTACAATGAGCAGTTCTTC. This sequence joins TRBV13 and TRBJ2-1; 7 nucleotides align to TRBD1. CDR3 length: 15 amino acids. CDR1 and CDR2 from the germline V gene are PRHDT and FYEKMQ (reference sequence). Unmatched junction bases numbered 7, after V lost 5 bases and J lost 3 bases.